This is a list of T cell receptor beta chains from one sample in a study of T cells in Graves' hyperthyroidism and ophthalmopathy. MiXCR, run by TCRdb on the multiplex PCR reads, gives a single entry per CDR3 protein. In the table there are around 340,000 distinct CDR3 sequences, roughly 18% of which are singletons. Sequenced sample: blood. The receptors here all came from a woman aged 45-65 years with Graves' hyperthyroidism. CDR3s include the opening cysteine and the closing phenylalanine or tryptophan. D genes are given only for firm matches. The size entry is marked missing in some rows and otherwise reads once, few, many or a size class.

d_call	cdr3_length	v_call	j_call	clone_size	cdr3_nt	cdr3_aa
TRBD2	16	TRBV11-2	TRBJ2-1	few	TGTGCCAGCAGCCTCCGAACGGGACTAAACTACAATGAGCAGTTCTTC	CASSLRTGLNYNEQFF
NA	15	TRBV19	TRBJ2-3	NA	TGTGCCAGTAGTAAACCGAGCTACAATCCAGATACGCAGTATTTT	CASSKPSYNPDTQYF
NA	15	TRBV7-9	TRBJ2-3	NA	TGTGCCAGCAGCACTAGGCTAGGGTCCACAGATACGCAGTATTTT	CASSTRLGSTDTQYF
TRBD1	15	TRBV6-1	TRBJ1-4	few	TGTGCCAGCAGTCCCGGGACAGGGGGATATGAAAAACTGTTTTTT	CASSPGTGGYEKLFF
TRBD1	15	TRBV4-1	TRBJ1-1	NA	TGCGCCAGCAGCCCGGGACAGTTCATGAACACTGAAGCTTTCTTT	CASSPGQFMNTEAFF
NA	13	TRBV2	TRBJ1-1	many	TGTGCCAGCAATAACAGGGTGAACACTGAAGCTTTCTTT	CASNNRVNTEAFF
NA	12	TRBV28	TRBJ2-2	NA	TGTGCCAGCACGCGGCTTGCCGGGGAGCTGTTTTTT	CASTRLAGELFF
TRBD1	13	TRBV28	TRBJ2-7	few	TGTGCCAGCCGGGACAGTGTTTCCTACGAGCAGTACTTC	CASRDSVSYEQYF
TRBD1	16	TRBV5-1	TRBJ1-1	few	TGCGCCAGCAGCTTGGAAGGGACAGCTCTGAACACTGAAGCTTTCTTT	CASSLEGTALNTEAFF
TRBD1	16	TRBV5-1	TRBJ2-7	many	TGCGCCAGCAGCCCGTACCCATCAGGGGGTTCCTACGAGCAGTACTTC	CASSPYPSGGSYEQYF
NA	15	TRBV7-9	TRBJ1-1	NA	TGTGCCAGCAGCGTAGGAAATGTGGGGGACACTGAAGCTTTCTTT	CASSVGNVGDTEAFF